Listed below are T cell receptor beta chains from one sample, sequenced in a study of CD8+ T cells in alopecia areata. Repertoires were generated with immunoSEQ multiplex PCR, while TCRdb's copy carries only in-frame clones and drops some. The table has 160,000 or so clones, around half seen once; the top ten hold around 19%. The sample was CD8+ T cells sorted from blood, taken at week 0. Receptors were obtained from a human donor with alopecia areata. Each CDR3 is given with its conserved first and last residue. The D gene is left open where the match is weak. The size entry is marked missing in some rows and otherwise reads once, few, many or a size class.

CDR3 DNA,CDR3 protein,D gene,V gene,J gene,clone size
TGCAGCGTCCGTTATGTCGGGGCCGCCGCCTACGAGCAGTACTTC,CSVRYVGAAAYEQYF,.,TRBV29-1,TRBJ2-7,few
TGTGCCAGCAGATTACTCGGGGACAGGGGATATGAAGCTTTCTTT,CASRLLGDRGYEAFF,TRBD1,TRBV6-5,TRBJ1-1,.
TGTGCCAGCAGTGAATTTGGGGGGCAAACAGATACGCAGTATTTT,CASSEFGGQTDTQYF,.,TRBV2,TRBJ2-3,.
TGTGCCAGTAGTTCCTACCTAGACTCGGAGAACACTGAAGCTTTCTTT,CASSSYLDSENTEAFF,.,TRBV19,TRBJ1-1,.
TGTGCCAGCAGTGACCCGACGGTTAGCAATCAGCCCCAGCATTTT,CASSDPTVSNQPQHF,.,TRBV2,TRBJ1-5,few
TGTGCCAGCAGCACGGGGGGGCCGTCAACAGATACGCAGTATTTT,CASSTGGPSTDTQYF,TRBD2,TRBV2,TRBJ2-3,.
TGTGCCATCAGCCTTAGCGGGGGATCCTACGAGCAGTACTTC,CAISLSGGSYEQYF,TRBD2,TRBV10-3,TRBJ2-7,.
TGCAGCGTTGTTATGCTAGCGGAAACATACAATGAGCAGTTCTTC,CSVVMLAETYNEQFF,TRBD2,TRBV29-1,TRBJ2-1,.
TGCAGCGTTGAGGAGGACAGTTCCTACGAGCAGTACTTC,CSVEEDSSYEQYF,.,TRBV29-1,TRBJ2-7,.
TGTGCCAGCCGGGACAGCTCCTACGAGCAGTACTTC,CASRDSSYEQYF,TRBD1,TRBV2,TRBJ2-7,.